These T cell receptor beta chains were read from a single sample in a study of blood T cell repertoires in COVID-19. Assay used: immunoSEQ multiplex PCR; TCRdb lists only in-frame clones, some missing. The table records around 13,000 clones, around 83% of them present only once. Source material: peripheral blood. The receptor source for this set is a man aged 40-50 years with active or convalescent COVID-19. Each CDR3 is given with its conserved first and last residue. Each record gives: D gene, J gene, V gene, clone size, CDR3 length, CDR3 protein, CDR3 DNA. A D gene is named only where the DNA matches it firmly. The listing skips clone size in some rows; elsewhere it reads once, few, many or a size class.

>NA|TRBJ2-2|TRBV6-5|few|13
CASSISGIGELFF
TGTGCCAGCAGTATCTCGGGAATCGGGGAGCTGTTTTTT
>NA|TRBJ2-3|TRBV6-5|NA|14
CASQRDTFTDTQYF
TGTGCCAGCCAGAGGGACACCTTTACAGATACGCAGTATTTT
>TRBD1|TRBJ1-2|TRBV2|NA|12
CASSGDRGGNTF
TGTGCCAGCAGTGGGGACAGGGGAGGGAACACCTTC
>TRBD2|TRBJ2-1|TRBV5-4|NA|13
CASSLSGRNEQFF
TGTGCCAGCAGCCTAAGCGGGAGAAATGAGCAGTTCTTC
>NA|TRBJ1-1|TRBV9|NA|13
CASSSVLENEAFF
TGTGCCAGCAGCTCAGTGTTGGAGAATGAAGCTTTCTTT
>TRBD2|TRBJ2-3|TRBV4-1|NA|16
CASSQTSGRAPDTQYF
TGCGCCAGCAGCCAAACTAGCGGGAGGGCCCCAGATACGCAGTATTTT
>TRBD2|TRBJ2-1|TRBV7-2|NA|15
CASSTLAGAYNEQFF
TGTGCCAGCAGCACTCTAGCGGGGGCGTACAATGAGCAGTTCTTC
>NA|TRBJ1-2|TRBV3-1/TRBV3-2|NA|16
CASSQDSGIVSYGYTF
TGTGCCAGCAGCCAAGATTCCGGGATAGTAAGCTATGGCTACACCTTC
>TRBD2|TRBJ2-7|TRBV9|few|14
CASSLGLALYEQYF
TGTGCCAGCAGCCTCGGACTAGCGTTGTACGAGCAGTACTTC
>NA|TRBJ1-3|TRBV11-2|NA|17
CASSLYTGINSGNTIYF
TGTGCCAGCAGCTTATATACAGGGATTAACTCTGGAAACACCATATATTTT
>NA|TRBJ1-6|TRBV15|NA|14
CATSRSRNNSPLHF
TGTGCCACCAGCAGGTCGAGAAATAATTCACCCCTCCACTTT
>TRBD1|TRBJ1-5|TRBV19|NA|15
CASSTTKGAGQPQHF
TGTGCCAGTAGTACGACGAAGGGGGCAGGACAGCCCCAGCATTTT
>TRBD1|TRBJ2-3|TRBV9|NA|15
CASSVSTGGRDTQYF
TGTGCCAGCAGCGTATCAACAGGGGGAAGGGATACGCAGTATTTT
>TRBD1|TRBJ1-1|TRBV7-9|NA|18
CASSLVWGQGAVNTEAFF
TGTGCCAGCAGCTTAGTTTGGGGTCAGGGGGCTGTGAACACTGAAGCTTTCTTT
>NA|TRBJ2-3|TRBV5-6|NA|15
CASSSLQAPQIEQYF
TGTGCCAGCAGCTCTCTACAAGCCCCACAGATAGAGCAGTATTTT
>TRBD2|TRBJ2-7|TRBV7-2|NA|16
CASSDAWGGLSYEQYF
TGTGCCAGCAGCGACGCTTGGGGGGGACTCTCCTACGAGCAGTACTTC
>TRBD2|TRBJ2-1|TRBV7-9|NA|15
CASSVGTSGINEQFF
TGTGCCAGCAGCGTAGGGACTAGCGGGATCAATGAGCAGTTCTTC
>TRBD2|TRBJ2-1|TRBV5-4|NA|15
CASSQTSGRGDEQFF
TGTGCCAGCAGCCAGACTAGCGGAAGGGGGGATGAGCAGTTCTTC
>NA|TRBJ1-5|TRBV6-2/TRBV6-3|NA|15
CASSQDSAYGQPQHF
TGTGCCAGCAGCCAAGACAGTGCCTACGGTCAGCCCCAGCATTTT
>NA|TRBJ2-6|TRBV5-1|NA|16
CASSLSGRSGANVLTF
TGCGCCAGCAGCCTTTCCGGTCGCTCTGGGGCCAACGTCCTGACTTTC
>TRBD1|TRBJ2-7|TRBV15|NA|16
CATSRGGQVASYEQYF
TGTGCCACCAGCAGAGGTGGACAGGTGGCTTCCTACGAGCAGTACTTC
>NA|TRBJ1-2|TRBV29-1|NA|13
CSVGGTTGYGYTF
TGCAGCGTTGGGGGTACTACAGGGTATGGCTACACCTTC
>NA|TRBJ1-5|TRBV19|NA|17
CASTGRSLGGGNQPQHF
TGTGCCAGTACGGGGCGCAGCCTAGGAGGGGGCAATCAGCCCCAGCATTTT
>TRBD1|TRBJ1-1|TRBV2|NA|15
CASSPRTGGDTEAFF
TGTGCCAGCAGTCCGCGGACAGGGGGAGACACTGAAGCTTTCTTT
>NA|TRBJ1-1|TRBV19|few|14
CASRKQGGNTEAFF
TGTGCCAGTAGGAAACAGGGTGGGAACACTGAAGCTTTCTTT
>NA|TRBJ1-1|TRBV4-1|few|15
CASSQEVTGDTEAFF
TGCGCCAGCAGCCAAGAGGTTACGGGGGACACTGAAGCTTTCTTT